This T cell receptor (beta chain) was obtained from a study of T cell responses to AZD1222 COVID-19 vaccine. Whole-study findings and limits: Vaccination with two AZD1222 doses was followed by a rise in Spike-specific TCR breadth and depth. White British people made up most donors, females outnumbered males, and clonal diversity was possibly underestimated. The CD4 TCRs associated with vaccination extended across spike and predominated at 160-218 and 743-854. Repertoire sampling was restricted to post-peak T cell response timepoints.

From germline, CDR1 is MNHEY and CDR2 SVGAGI. There are 15 residues in the CDR3. V was pared by 10 bases and J by 0 bases, with 11 bases of the junction left unmatched. The data were produced by immunoSEQ multiplex PCR, yet TCRdb's version contains in-frame clones alone and is incomplete. The data show fewer than 100,000 clones, about nine tenths seen once. Of note for this clone: Its antigen is not identified.

Sample: peripheral blood, taken 28 days after the second AZD1222 dose. The sequence came from an adult who received the AZD1222 COVID-19 vaccine. This chain links TRBV6-5 with TRBJ1-1, with 7 bases identical to TRBD1. CDR3 DNA sequence: TGTGCCACCAAGGACAGGTCAATCATGAACACTGAAGCTTTCTTT. This gives the protein CATKDRSIMNTEAFF.